Described below is a single T cell receptor beta chain sequence and its context. Its antigen is currently unknown. Time point indicated: week 47, end of study. In every dose of vaccine, 300 ug of mutant IDH1 20-mer peptide was given alongside topical imiquimod. The sample comes from a study of a mutant IDH1 vaccine in newly diagnosed glioma. Here immunoSEQ multiplex PCR was the method, and the copy in TCRdb shows in-frame clones only, minus some. The sample includes tens of thousands of clones, around 83% of them seen just once. The sequencing here drew on PBMCs, taken from a glioma patient whose treatment included an IDH1 peptide vaccine. This TCR was sampled from a woman between 50 and 59 years old with glioma.

CDR3 sequence reads: CASSPLKQGPYEQYF. The CDR3 DNA reads TGTGCCAGCTCACCTTTGAAGCAGGGGCCCTACGAGCAGTACTTC. The chain employs TRBV18 and TRBJ2-7, with D perhaps TRBD1 (6 bases). CDR1 KGHSH and CDR2 LQKENI come from the germline V gene. This CDR3 has 15 residues. The V and J ends lost 3 bases and 2 bases respectively, with 14 bases between them.